This T cell receptor delta chain was captured in a study of gamma-delta T cells after stem cell transplantation. TCRdb re-called clones from the RT-PCR reads via CATT. The data hold about 2,800 delta-chain clones, with over 4.5% observed a single time. J was trimmed by 2 bases and V by 2 bases; bases with no gene match: 30. Germline loops: CDR1 TSWWSYY, CDR2 QGS. The CDR3 has 25 residues. With regard to this clone: Just one base apart from a much larger clone, this may be a read error.

The sample comprised gamma-delta T cells. The rearrangement links TRDV1 to TRDJ1; TRDD3 aligns across 12 bases. The TCR sequence derives from a human donor. It is not recorded whose cells these are; they may come from a transplant donor. The CDR3 here is CALGEMLWVLPLLGDTPARTDKLIF. The CDR3 region has the DNA TGTGCTCTTGGGGAAATGTTGTGGGTCCTCCCCTTGCTGGGGGATACGCCGGCGAGAACCGATAAACTCATCTTT.